Shown below are 16 T cell receptor beta chains from a single sample sequenced in a study of monozygotic twins with inflammatory bowel disease. TCRdb re-called the 5' RACE reads; every CDR3 protein appears as one record, without DNA. This table lists 160,000 or so distinct CDR3 sequences. Specimen: blood. Receptors were obtained from a human donor with ulcerative colitis or Crohn's disease, or a healthy co-twin of an affected twin (not recorded which).

The CDR3 here is CASGDSYNSPLHF. V gene TRBV28 combines with J gene TRBJ1-6; TCRdb's D call, TRBD1, is unchecked because there is no DNA. The CDR3 runs 13 residues. CDR1 and CDR2 from the germline V gene are MDHEN and SYDVKM. The full variable domain, completed using reference TRBV28 and TRBJ1-6, is DVKVTQSSRYLVKRTGEKVFLECVQDMDHENMFWYRQDPGLGLRLIYFSYDVKMKEKGDIPEGYSVSREKKERFSLILESASTNQTSMYLCASGDSYNSPLHFGNGTRLTVT.

The chain recombines TRBV7-9 with TRBJ1-5. Germline V lookup: CDR1 SEHNR, CDR2 FQNEAQ (reference sequence). There are 14 residues in the CDR3. The chain's CDR3 is CASSLTHGNQPQHF.

The rearrangement joins TRBV5-1 to TRBJ2-3; with no DNA, the TCRdb D assignment of TRBD1 cannot be verified. The germline V gene encodes CDR1 SGHRS and CDR2 YFSETQ. The CDR3 has 15 amino acids. The CDR3: CASSWTGLRADTQYF.

V is TRBV6-2 or TRBV6-3 and J is TRBJ2-7; TCRdb designates TRBD1, a call that cannot be tested without DNA. The CDR3 length is 16 residues. Looked up from germline, CDR1 is MNHEY and CDR2 is SVGEGT. CDR3 sequence: CASRRTGSKFSYEQYF.

V and J are TRBV5-1 and TRBJ2-3; the D call from TCRdb, TRBD1, cannot be confirmed without DNA. Germline CDR1 reads SGHRS; CDR2 reads YFSETQ. CDR3 size: 20 residues. The CDR3 here is CASSPGWTDPRAMGRDTQYF.

The chain joins TRBV5-5 to TRBJ2-2; TCRdb lists TRBD2, though no DNA is available to test this call. Germline V gene data show CDR1 as SGHKS and CDR2 as YYEKEE (reference sequence). The CDR3 spans 16 residues. The CDR3 spells CASSPLPSSTAGELFF.

The chain links TRBV5-1 to TRBJ1-2; the D call from TCRdb, TRBD1, cannot be confirmed without DNA. The CDR3 spans 15 residues. Germline-derived CDR1 and CDR2 are SGHRS and YFSETQ. Here the CDR3 reads CASSLSGQAIYGYTF.

The V call is TRBV24-1, the J call TRBJ1-5; TCRdb calls TRBD1, which cannot be checked without DNA. Germline V CDR1 and CDR2: KGHDR, SFDVKD. The CDR3 runs 15 residues. The CDR3 sequence: CATSDRRGGNQPQHF.

The V call is TRBV12-3 or TRBV12-4, the J call TRBJ2-3; absent DNA, TCRdb's TRBD1 call cannot be checked. The CDR3 sequence is 14 residues long. This CDR3 is CASSLGGPTDTQYF.

The chain employs TRBV20-1 and TRBJ2-2; TCRdb calls TRBD2, which cannot be checked without DNA. Germline CDR1 and CDR2: DFQATT and SNEGSKA (reference sequence). This CDR3 has 16 residues. The CDR3 loop is CSASGGRGWDTGELFF.

V is TRBV11-1 and J is TRBJ2-5; TCRdb outputs TRBD1, but without DNA this stays unchecked. The CDR3 length is 14 residues. CDR1 and CDR2 (germline): SGHAT, FQDESV (reference sequence). The CDR3 loop is CASSLTRQGETQYF.

J is TRBJ1-4 and V is TRBV5-5; no DNA is available, so the TRBD1 call from TCRdb remains unchecked. The CDR3 sequence is 15 residues long. Germline CDR1 reads SGHKS; CDR2 reads YYEKEE (reference sequence). The CDR3 sequence is CASSPKGPTNEKLFF.

V usage is TRBV7-9 and J usage is TRBJ2-2; TCRdb gives TRBD1 as the D gene, but with no DNA this cannot be confirmed. This CDR3 region has 16 residues. Germline loops: CDR1 SEHNR, CDR2 FQNEAQ (reference sequence). CDR3 sequence: CASSSLRSRDPGELFF.

The chain joins TRBV5-1 to TRBJ2-3; TCRdb proposes TRBD2, but this gene call is untestable without DNA. The CDR3 extends over 15 amino acids. Germline lookup yields CDR1 SGHRS and CDR2 YFSETQ. CDR3 loop: CASSRASASTDTQYF. The whole variable domain, remainder taken from reference TRBV5-1 and TRBJ2-3, is KAGVTQTPRYLIKTRGQQVTLSCSPISGHRSVSWYQQTPGQGLQFLFEYFSETQRNKGNFPGRFSGRQFSNSRSEMNVSTLELGDSALYLCASSRASASTDTQYFGPGTRLTVL.

CDR3: CASSPGMTKNIQYF. This chain connects TRBV25-1 to TRBJ2-4; checking the TCRdb D call of TRBD1 is not possible without DNA. Germline V lookup: CDR1 MGHDK, CDR2 SYGVNS. This CDR3 is 14 amino acids long.

The genes are TRBV2 and TRBJ2-1; as DNA is missing, the TRBD2 call by TCRdb cannot be tested. From germline, CDR1 is SNHLY and CDR2 FYNNEI. This CDR3 is 14 amino acids long. CDR3 amino acids: CASSVAGGVYEQFF.